The T cell receptor (beta chain) under discussion was sequenced for a study of T cells in Graves' hyperthyroidism and ophthalmopathy. General study results and limits: Ophthalmopathy and stable hyperthyroidism were told apart by a 13 V-J model. The majority of expanded thyroid clonotypes above 0.001 also appeared in blood.

What was amplified from RNA transcripts were TCR beta CDR3 regions. Carried out on the TCR CDR3, a first-round RT-PCR used the HTBI primer set. TCRdb recomputed calls from the multiplex PCR reads with MiXCR, one row per CDR3 protein. Of around 430,000 distinct CDR3 sequences in the sample, just under 15% were seen once. The PBMCs were taken from more than 8 ml of fresh peripheral blood. This clonotype was observed many times. Its antigen is still unknown. With V trimmed by 2 bases and J by 2 bases, 3 bases remained unmatched. CDR1 is MGHRA and CDR2 is YSYEKL in the germline V gene. The CDR3 loop spans 15 amino acids.

This clonotype originated in a woman aged 25-40 years with Graves' hyperthyroidism. The J gene is TRBJ1-5, the V gene TRBV4-1, with 7 bases matching TRBD1. Sequenced material: blood. Here the CDR3 reads CASSQTTGGNQPQHF. The CDR3 bases are TGCGCCAGCAGCCAAACTACAGGGGGCAATCAGCCCCAGCATTTT.